These 26 T cell receptor beta chains originate from one sample sequenced in a study of technical replicates of blood from a few donors. Here immunoSEQ multiplex PCR was the method, and the copy in TCRdb shows in-frame clones only, minus some. This table has about 93,000 clones, 95% appearing once. The sample comprised T cells isolated from PBMCs. The receptor source for this set is a human donor in good health.

The V call is TRBV27, the J call TRBJ2-2, with 10 bases fitting TRBD2. The trim removed 3 bases at V and 5 bases at J, leaving 3 bases unmatched. Germline CDR1 is MNHEY and CDR2 is SMNVEV (reference sequence). There are 15 residues in the CDR3. The CDR3: CASSLASGSTGELFF. As DNA, the CDR3 is TGTGCCAGCAGTTTGGCTAGCGGGAGTACCGGGGAGCTGTTTTTT.

The chain employs TRBV10-3 and TRBJ1-3; D is unresolved. Germline CDR1 and CDR2: ENHRY and SYGVKD. The ends were cut back, 7 bases at V and 0 bases at J, with 4 bases in the middle. The CDR3 has 12 amino acids. CDR3 sequence (DNA): TGTGCCATCACCAGCTCTGGAAACACCATATATTTT. Protein: CAITSSGNTIYF.

V usage is TRBV29-1 and J usage is TRBJ2-2; 14 nucleotides agree with TRBD2. The trim removed 5 bases at V and 8 bases at J, leaving 16 bases unmatched. Germline-derived CDR1 and CDR2 are SQVTM and ANQGSEA. The CDR3 covers 18 residues. CDR3 amino acids: CSVRVLPGLAGATGELFF. CDR3 bases: TGCAGCGTTCGTGTCCTACCGGGACTAGCGGGAGCGACTGGGGAGCTGTTTTTT.

V and J are TRBV6-5 and TRBJ1-1; no firm D call. Trimming removed 6 bases from V and 4 bases from J, with 6 bases in between. CDR1 and CDR2 from the germline V gene are MNHEY and SVGAGI. This CDR3 contains 11 residues. CDR3 in amino acids: CASSLGTEAFF. CDR3 in DNA: TGTGCCAGCAGCCTCGGCACTGAAGCTTTCTTT.

V usage is TRBV12-5 and J usage is TRBJ1-5, with D perhaps TRBD1 (6 bases). The CDR3 contains 14 residues. Germline values: CDR1 LGHNT, CDR2 FRNRAP. V lost 5 bases, J lost 4 bases, and 12 bases lay in between. The CDR3 DNA reads as TGTGCTAGTGGTCGGTGGACAGTAAATCAGCCCCAGCATTTT. This codes for CASGRWTVNQPQHF.

The chain carries TRBV29-1 and TRBJ2-1; 8 nucleotides line up with TRBD1. Germline V lookup: CDR1 SQVTM, CDR2 ANQGSEA. With V trimmed by 7 bases and J by 6 bases, 11 bases remained unmatched. The CDR3 is 14 residues long. The CDR3 sequence: CSAPGAGGFNEQFF. As DNA, the CDR3 is TGCAGCGCCCCAGGGGCAGGGGGCTTCAATGAGCAGTTCTTC.

The genes are TRBV28 and TRBJ1-1; TRBD1 is a possible D gene (6 bases). The germline V and J ends were trimmed by 5 bases and 5 bases, with 15 bases remaining between them. This CDR3 contains 14 residues. CDR1 MDHEN and CDR2 SYDVKM come from the germline V gene. CDR3 sequence reads: CASSMHRAQTEAFF. DNA of the CDR3: TGTGCCAGCAGTATGCACAGGGCACAAACTGAAGCTTTCTTT.

This rearrangement joins TRBV6-1 to TRBJ1-2; possibly TRBD1 for D (5 bases). The CDR3 is 13 residues long. Trimming cost V 8 bases and J 7 bases, with 17 bases left between them. Germline V gives CDR1 MNHNS, CDR2 SASEGT. The CDR3 loop reads CASLQELQGGYTF. Here the CDR3 DNA reads TGTGCCAGCCTCCAGGAGTTGCAGGGTGGCTACACCTTC.

The chain links TRBV14 to TRBJ2-1; TRBD2 is a possible D gene (7 bases). CDR3 size: 17 residues. Trimming removed 0 bases at V and 1 base at J, with 13 bases between. From germline, CDR1 is SGHDN and CDR2 FVKESK. The CDR3: CASSQDVGGLSYNEQFF. CDR3 nucleotide sequence: TGTGCCAGCAGCCAAGATGTGGGGGGGCTGTCCTACAATGAGCAGTTCTTC. Full variable domain (remainder filled in from reference TRBV14 and TRBJ2-1): EAGVTQFPSHSVIEKGQTVTLRCDPISGHDNLYWYRRVMGKEIKFLLHFVKESKQDESGMPNNRFLAERTGGTYSTLKVQPAELEDSGVYFCASSQDVGGLSYNEQFFGPGTRLTVL.

The chain links TRBV10-3 to TRBJ1-5; possible D gene TRBD1, 6 bases. Trimming pared 10 bases from V and 1 base from J, leaving 11 bases between. The length of the CDR3 is 13 residues. Per germline, CDR1 ENHRY and CDR2 SYGVKD. This CDR3 is CATQDRSNQPQHF. The CDR3, as DNA: TGTGCCACGCAAGACAGGAGCAATCAGCCCCAGCATTTT.

V gene TRBV6-5 combines with J gene TRBJ1-1; possible D gene TRBD1, 5 bases. This CDR3 contains 14 residues. V was pared by 0 bases and J by 6 bases, with 11 bases between. Per germline, CDR1 MNHEY and CDR2 SVGAGI. In DNA form, the CDR3 reads TGTGCCAGCAGTTACTCCTGGGGAGGGGCTGAAGCTTTCTTT. Amino acid sequence: CASSYSWGGAEAFF.

The CDR3 protein is CASSTGLAGRIQETQYF. The CDR3 DNA sequence: TGCGCCAGCAGCACGGGACTAGCGGGCCGGATTCAAGAGACCCAGTACTTC. The J gene is TRBJ2-5, the V gene TRBV5-1; 12 bases map to TRBD2. Germline loops: CDR1 SGHRS, CDR2 YFSETQ. The trim removed 4 bases at V and 2 bases at J, leaving 9 bases unmatched. The CDR3 extends over 17 amino acids.

This clone appeared once. The chain has TRBV4-1 and TRBJ2-2, with D hard to call. CDR1 MGHRA and CDR2 YSYEKL come from the germline V gene. The germline V and J ends were trimmed by 4 bases and 0 bases, with 15 bases remaining between them. The CDR3 length is 17 residues. The CDR3 protein is CASSRWQRHTNTGELFF. In DNA, the CDR3 is TGCGCCAGCAGCCGATGGCAGAGACACACGAACACCGGGGAGCTGTTTTTT.

This chain links TRBV4-1 with TRBJ2-2; TRBD2 agrees at 7 bases. Germline values: CDR1 MGHRA, CDR2 YSYEKL. The CDR3 loop spans 18 amino acids. V lost 3 bases, J lost 4 bases, and 14 bases stayed unmatched. The CDR3 is CASSHRPRTRGITGELFF. CDR3 DNA sequence: TGCGCCAGCAGCCACCGACCCAGGACTAGAGGAATCACCGGGGAGCTGTTTTTT.

CDR3 protein: CASSGIPGDEQYF. In DNA form, the CDR3 reads TGCGCCAGCAGCGGAATCCCAGGGGACGAGCAGTACTTC. The rearrangement uses TRBV5-1 and TRBJ2-7; perhaps TRBD1 as D (6 bases). Per the germline V gene, CDR1 is SGHRS and CDR2 is YFSETQ. This CDR3 spans 13 amino acids. Deletions cut 4 bases from V and 5 bases from J, with 13 bases between.

The chain combines TRBV29-1 with TRBJ1-1; D gene unclear. V lost 4 bases and J lost 3, with 18 bases in between. The CDR3 spans 15 residues. Looked up from germline, CDR1 is SQVTM and CDR2 is ANQGSEA. CDR3 in DNA: TGCAGCGTTGTTCCGGTTCGCTCGGAGGACACTGAAGCTTTCTTT. It is translated as CSVVPVRSEDTEAFF. Using reference TRBV29-1 and TRBJ1-1 for the parts outside the CDR3, the full variable domain is SAVISQKPSRDICQRGTSLTIQCQVDSQVTMMFWYRQQPGQSLTLIATANQGSEATYESGFVIDKFPISRPNLTFSTLTVSNMSPEDSSIYLCSVVPVRSEDTEAFFGQGTRLTVV.

Here the CDR3 reads CASKVDRRDTEAFF. The CDR3 DNA follows: TGTGCCAGCAAGGTTGACAGGCGGGACACTGAAGCTTTCTTT. The chain is built from TRBV6-1 and TRBJ1-1; a possible D gene is TRBD1 (6 bases). The CDR3 runs 14 residues. Trimming pared 7 bases from V and 3 bases from J, leaving 15 bases between. Germline V gives CDR1 MNHNS, CDR2 SASEGT.

This chain uses TRBV15 with TRBJ2-7; D remains unclear. Per the germline V gene, CDR1 is LNHNV and CDR2 is YYDKDF (reference sequence). V lost 0 bases to trimming and J lost 3 bases, with 9 bases between them. The CDR3 totals 14 residues. The CDR3 reads CATSREQALYEQYF. For the CDR3, the DNA is TGTGCCACCAGCAGAGAGCAGGCACTCTACGAGCAGTACTTC.

The chain has TRBV18 and TRBJ1-6; 7 bases line up with TRBD1. The V gene end was trimmed by 2 bases and the J gene end by 9 bases; junction bases not matched to a gene: 19. The CDR3 extends over 19 amino acids. Germline assignment: CDR1 KGHSH and CDR2 LQKENI. The CDR3 DNA reads as TGTGCCAGCTCACCAAAGACCACAGGGGCCCTAAGTATAACTTCACCCCTCCACTTT. Its protein is CASSPKTTGALSITSPLHF. The full variable domain, with the rest looked up from reference TRBV18 and TRBJ1-6, is NAGVMQNPRHLVRRRGQEARLRCSPMKGHSHVYWYRQLPEEGLKFMVYLQKENIIDESGMPKERFSAEFPKEGPSILRIQQVVRGDSAAYFCASSPKTTGALSITSPLHFGNGTRLTVT.

J is TRBJ2-7 and V is TRBV6-5; TRBD1 matches at 7 bases. There are 14 residues in the CDR3. With V trimmed by 0 bases and J by 2 bases, 1 base remained unmatched. The V gene's germline CDR1 is MNHEY and CDR2 SVGAGI. Here the CDR3 reads CASSYSRGPYEQYF. The DNA for the CDR3 is TGTGCCAGCAGTTACTCGAGGGGGCCCTACGAGCAGTACTTC.

The chain links TRBV6-5 to TRBJ2-7; D might be TRBD2 (5 bases). The length of the CDR3 is 13 residues. Trimming stripped 6 bases from V and 2 bases from J, with 11 bases between. Germline values: CDR1 MNHEY, CDR2 SVGAGI. CDR3 in amino acids: CASSRSGPYEQYF. CDR3 nucleotides: TGTGCCAGCAGCAGGAGCGGCCCCTACGAGCAGTACTTC.

This rearrangement joins TRBV11-3 to TRBJ2-3, with 8 positions matching TRBD2. The V gene's germline CDR1 is SGHNT and CDR2 YENEEA. The CDR3 runs 16 residues. After removal of 4 bases from V and 5 bases from J, the junction contained 11 bases not matched to a gene. CDR3: CASSSTSVLALDTQYF. Written as DNA, the CDR3 is TGTGCCAGCAGCTCGACTAGCGTCCTTGCGTTAGATACGCAGTATTTT.

The chain links TRBV5-1 to TRBJ2-5; D is ambiguous. The germline V gene encodes CDR1 SGHRS and CDR2 YFSETQ. Trimming took 4 bases from V and 4 from J, leaving 5 bases between them. The CDR3 has 11 residues. CDR3 in DNA: TGCGCCAGCAGCGAGTTAGAGACCCAGTACTTC. Translation: CASSELETQYF. Filled out from reference TRBV5-1 and TRBJ2-5, the complete variable domain reads KAGVTQTPRYLIKTRGQQVTLSCSPISGHRSVSWYQQTPGQGLQFLFEYFSETQRNKGNFPGRFSGRQFSNSRSEMNVSTLELGDSALYLCASSELETQYFGPGTRLLVL.

The chain couples TRBV4-1 to TRBJ2-1, with 11 bases aligning to TRBD1. Looked up from germline, CDR1 is MGHRA and CDR2 is YSYEKL. V shed 4 bases, J shed 9 bases, and the junction held 5 bases outside the gene matches. The CDR3 covers 14 residues. In DNA form, the CDR3 reads TGCGCCAGCAGCCCAGGACAGGGGGCGCCTGAGCAGTTCTTC. As protein: CASSPGQGAPEQFF.

CDR3 nucleotide sequence: TGTGCCAGCAGCGTAGGGAGTGGAACCTACGAGCAGTACTTC. It encodes CASSVGSGTYEQYF. The chain uses TRBV9 and TRBJ2-7; D unresolved. The CDR3 has 14 residues. Trimming removed 0 bases at V and 2 bases at J, with 9 bases between. Germline CDR1 SGDLS, CDR2 YYNGEE.

The V and J genes are TRBV6-6 and TRBJ2-7; maybe TRBD2 (6 bases). V lost 0 bases to trimming and J lost 5 bases, with 17 bases between them. Germline V gene lookup returns CDR1 MNHNY and CDR2 SVGAGI (reference sequence). CDR3 length: 16 residues. DNA for the CDR3: TGTGCCAGCAGTTACTCGGGGGGTGAGGGGTCGGACGAGCAGTACTTC. It specifies CASSYSGGEGSDEQYF.